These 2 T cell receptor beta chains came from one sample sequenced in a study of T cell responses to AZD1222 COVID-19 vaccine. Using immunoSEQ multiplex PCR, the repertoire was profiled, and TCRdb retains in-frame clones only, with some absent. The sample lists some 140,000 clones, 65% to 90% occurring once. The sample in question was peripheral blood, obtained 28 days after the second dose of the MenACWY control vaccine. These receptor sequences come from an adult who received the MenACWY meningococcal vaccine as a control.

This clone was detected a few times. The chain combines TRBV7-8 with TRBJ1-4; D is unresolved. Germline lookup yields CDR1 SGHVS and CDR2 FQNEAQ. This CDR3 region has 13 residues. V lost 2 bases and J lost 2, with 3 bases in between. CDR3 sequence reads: CASSLRTNEKLFF. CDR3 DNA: TGTGCCAGCAGCTTAAGGACTAATGAAAAACTGTTTTTT.

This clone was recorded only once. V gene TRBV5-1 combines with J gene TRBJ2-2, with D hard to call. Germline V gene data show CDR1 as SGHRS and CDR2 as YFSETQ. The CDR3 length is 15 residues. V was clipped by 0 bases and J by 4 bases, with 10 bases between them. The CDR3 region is CASSLGAGVTGELFF. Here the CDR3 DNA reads TGCGCCAGCAGCTTGGGGGCTGGCGTCACCGGGGAGCTGTTTTTT.